One sample yielded the 28 T cell receptor beta chains listed below, sequenced in a study of cytomegalovirus exposure and HLA in healthy donors. Produced via immunoSEQ multiplex PCR; TCRdb's table is partial and in-frame only. Here the sample spans 90,000 to 120,000 clones, roughly 84% being singletons. The specimen was PBMCs. These receptors were taken from a young woman in good health and CMV-seronegative.

The chain uses TRBV2 and TRBJ1-2; D is uncertain. Trimming took 6 bases from V and 7 from J, leaving 12 bases between them. From germline, CDR1 is SNHLY and CDR2 FYNNEI. The CDR3 extends over 12 amino acids. CDR3 sequence: CASRFPAGGYTF. Here the CDR3 DNA reads TGTGCCAGCAGATTCCCCGCGGGTGGCTACACCTTC.

The chain couples TRBV30 to TRBJ2-7, with 7 bases matching TRBD1. The CDR3 contains 14 residues. V shed 2 bases and J 3 bases; nucleotides not matched to a gene: 7. The germline V gene encodes CDR1 GTSNPN and CDR2 SVGIG (reference sequence). The CDR3 nucleotides are TGTGCCTGGAGTACTACAGGGGCCCACTACGAGCAGTACTTC. It is translated as CAWSTTGAHYEQYF.

This sequence joins TRBV5-1 and TRBJ1-1; D is possibly TRBD1 (6 bases). From germline, CDR1 is SGHRS and CDR2 YFSETQ. Trimming removed 5 bases at V and 5 bases at J, with 10 bases between. The CDR3 is 12 residues long. The CDR3 reads CASRRGGTEAFF. CDR3 coding DNA: TGCGCCAGCAGGAGGGGGGGGACTGAAGCTTTCTTT.

The gene calls are TRBV19 and TRBJ2-3, with 9 bases aligning to TRBD2. The CDR3 runs to 17 residues. Germline V lookup: CDR1 LNHDA, CDR2 SQIVND (reference sequence). V lost 6 bases, J lost 2 bases, and 12 bases stayed unmatched. CDR3 sequence (DNA): TGTGCCAGTAGACCCCTTAGCGGGGGCGTATACACAGATACGCAGTATTTT. Its translation: CASRPLSGGVYTDTQYF.

The chain uses TRBV5-1 and TRBJ2-2; 8 positions agree with TRBD2. Germline values: CDR1 SGHRS, CDR2 YFSETQ. This CDR3 is built from 14 residues. With V trimmed by 5 bases and J by 3 bases, 3 bases remained unmatched. CDR3 amino acids: CASSPGGYTGELFF. DNA for the CDR3: TGCGCCAGCAGTCCGGGGGGGTACACCGGGGAGCTGTTTTTT. The complete variable domain, with remaining parts taken from reference TRBV5-1 and TRBJ2-2, reads KAGVTQTPRYLIKTRGQQVTLSCSPISGHRSVSWYQQTPGQGLQFLFEYFSETQRNKGNFPGRFSGRQFSNSRSEMNVSTLELGDSALYLCASSPGGYTGELFFGEGSRLTVL.

This rearrangement joins TRBV4-2 to TRBJ1-1; D unresolved. The CDR3 is made up of 16 amino acids. Germline-derived CDR1 and CDR2 are LGHNA and YNFKEQ. Trimming stripped 0 bases from V and 3 bases from J, with 14 bases between. The CDR3 DNA reads as TGTGCCAGCAGCCAAGAGGTGTACCCCCCGGACACTGAAGCTTTCTTT. Translation: CASSQEVYPPDTEAFF.

As regards this clone: The CDR3 end shows no conserved phenylalanine or tryptophan, and so a read error is likely. The limits of the CDR3 on the DNA are not certain, so only TCRdb's listed CDR3 is given. The chain uses TRBV27 and TRBJ1-2; the table's D call of TRBD1 was not tested on the DNA. Per germline, CDR1 MNHEY and CDR2 SMNVEV (reference sequence). Including both end residues, the CDR3 is 8 amino acids long. The CDR3 sequence is CASTPHTL.

The chain recombines TRBV4-1 with TRBJ2-7, with TRBD1 matching over 9 bases. This CDR3 has 19 residues. V was clipped by 0 bases and J by 4 bases; unmatched bases: 16. The germline CDR1 and CDR2 sequences are MGHRA and YSYEKL. In DNA form, the CDR3 reads TGCGCCAGCAGCCAAGAGTGGGGGTTAGGGACAGGGTTGGAGTACGAGCAGTACTTC. It translates to CASSQEWGLGTGLEYEQYF.

The chain combines TRBV19 with TRBJ1-1; D call uncertain. V lost 4 bases and J 1 base, leaving 22 bases between the germline ends. The CDR3 totals 18 residues. From germline, CDR1 is LNHDA and CDR2 SQIVND (reference sequence). CDR3 in amino acids: CASSTNSNSGNSNTEAFF. DNA of the CDR3: TGTGCCAGTAGTACCAATAGCAACAGCGGGAATTCGAACACTGAAGCTTTCTTT.

The rearrangement links TRBV6-5 to TRBJ1-5; unclear D gene. V lost 0 bases, J lost 7 bases, and 10 bases lay in between. Germline V gene sequence: CDR1 MNHEY, CDR2 SVGAGI. The CDR3 length is 14 residues. Here the CDR3 reads CASSYSTTAQPQHF. CDR3 sequence (DNA): TGTGCCAGCAGTTACTCGACAACTGCGCAGCCCCAGCATTTT.

The chain carries TRBV9 and TRBJ2-5; TRBD1 matches 7 bases. This CDR3 region has 15 residues. Germline trimming cut 3 bases from V and 5 bases from J; bases unmatched to any gene: 10. Germline V gene data show CDR1 as SGDLS and CDR2 as YYNGEE. The CDR3 loop reads CASSARDREVETQYF. As DNA, the CDR3 is TGTGCCAGCAGCGCCAGGGACAGAGAGGTGGAGACCCAGTACTTC. Together with reference TRBV9 and TRBJ2-5, the CDR3 gives the full variable domain: DSGVTQTPKHLITATGQRVTLRCSPRSGDLSVYWYQQSLDQGLQFLIQYYNGEERAKGNILERFSAQQFPDLHSELNLSSLELGDSALYFCASSARDREVETQYFGPGTRLLVL.

The CDR3 DNA reads as TGTGCCAGCACCCAAGGAAGGACAGGGGTCGGCGGCTACACCTTC. The encoded protein is CASTQGRTGVGGYTF. This chain joins TRBV5-6 and TRBJ1-2; 9 nucleotides align to TRBD1. The germline gives CDR1 SGHDT, CDR2 YYEEEE. The CDR3 is 15 residues long. The ends lost 6 bases at V and 8 bases at J; junction bases unmatched: 14.

This clone was seen a single time. This sequence joins TRBV2 and TRBJ2-5; D perhaps matches TRBD1 (6 bases). The V end lost 1 base, the J end lost 5 bases, and 17 bases lay between the germline ends. The CDR3 totals 16 residues. Germline assignment: CDR1 SNHLY and CDR2 FYNNEI. For the CDR3, the DNA is TGTGCCAGCAGTGAAGGACAAGGACAGATCGGGGAGACCCAGTACTTC. Translating gives CASSEGQGQIGETQYF.

The rearrangement links TRBV6-6 to TRBJ1-1; D is uncertain. This CDR3 comprises 14 residues. The germline V gene encodes CDR1 MNHNY and CDR2 SVGAGI (reference sequence). Between the trimmed V and J ends, which lost 0 bases and 7 bases, there was a span of 12 bases. The CDR3, as DNA: TGTGCCAGCAGTTACTCGAGGGTCGGTAGTGAAGCTTTCTTT. This translates into CASSYSRVGSEAFF.

V is TRBV7-9 and J is TRBJ2-1; D might be TRBD2 (5 bases). V was trimmed by 4 bases and J by 4 bases, leaving 11 bases between them. The germline V gene encodes CDR1 SEHNR and CDR2 FQNEAQ (reference sequence). The CDR3 has 14 residues. The DNA for the CDR3 is TGTGCCAGCAGCTCGCCGACGGGGTACAATGAGCAGTTCTTC. Amino acids: CASSSPTGYNEQFF.

The chain recombines TRBV5-4 with TRBJ2-7; D is perhaps TRBD1 (6 bases). Germline CDR1 SGHNT, CDR2 YYREEE (reference sequence). The ends were cut back, 3 bases at V and 2 bases at J, with 12 bases in the middle. This CDR3 is built from 14 residues. The CDR3 is CASSSRDKTYEQYF. Here the CDR3 DNA reads TGTGCCAGCAGCTCTAGGGACAAAACCTACGAGCAGTACTTC. The full variable domain, in which reference TRBV5-4 and TRBJ2-7 provide the parts outside the CDR3, is ETGVTQSPTHLIKTRGQQVTLRCSSQSGHNTVSWYQQALGQGPQFIFQYYREEENGRGNFPPRFSGLQFPNYSSELNVNALELDDSALYLCASSSRDKTYEQYFGPGTRLTVT.

V is TRBV30 and J is TRBJ1-5, with D unclear. Per the germline V gene, CDR1 is GTSNPN and CDR2 is SVGIG (reference sequence). V shed 1 base and J shed 0 bases, with 4 bases lying between them. The CDR3 totals 13 residues. Here the CDR3 DNA reads TGTGCCTGGAGTGATAATAGCAATCAGCCCCAGCATTTT. Translated: CAWSDNSNQPQHF.

The chain couples TRBV7-8 to TRBJ2-5; tentatively, D is TRBD2 (5 bases). From germline, CDR1 is SGHVS and CDR2 FQNEAQ. The CDR3 loop spans 13 amino acids. V was clipped by 5 bases and J by 6 bases, with 13 bases between them. The CDR3 coding sequence is TGTGCCAGCAGCCACGGACGGGAACAGACCCAGTACTTC. Its protein is CASSHGREQTQYF.

The CDR3 loop is CASSAGTRQGASEQFF. CDR3 nucleotides: TGTGCCAGCAGCGCCGGAACAAGACAGGGGGCGAGTGAGCAGTTCTTC. The J gene is TRBJ2-1, the V gene TRBV2, with 10 bases that match TRBD1. In germline, CDR1 is SNHLY, CDR2 FYNNEI. The ends lost 6 bases at V and 9 bases at J; junction bases unmatched: 14. This CDR3 comprises 16 residues.

The CDR3 reads CASRPQGYNQPQHF. For the CDR3, the DNA is TGTGCCAGCAGGCCCCAGGGTTACAATCAGCCCCAGCATTTT. J is TRBJ1-5 and V is TRBV28; weak D call: TRBD1 (5 bases). The V gene lost 6 bases and the J gene lost 3 bases, with 12 bases spanning the gap. This CDR3 contains 14 residues. CDR1 MDHEN and CDR2 SYDVKM come from the germline V gene.

This chain uses TRBV2 with TRBJ1-5; the D gene is possibly TRBD1 (6 bases). This CDR3 has 14 residues. Trimming removed 6 bases at V and 5 bases at J, with 14 bases between. The germline gives CDR1 SNHLY, CDR2 FYNNEI. CDR3 in amino acids: CASSTTGSYQPQHF. As DNA, the CDR3 is TGTGCCAGCAGCACCACAGGGTCCTATCAGCCCCAGCATTTT.

This chain connects TRBV20-1 to TRBJ2-1; a possible D gene is TRBD1 (6 bases). The germline gives CDR1 DFQATT, CDR2 SNEGSKA (reference sequence). The CDR3 contains 11 residues. The CDR3 sequence: CGAGDYNEQFF. The CDR3 DNA sequence: TGCGGCGCAGGGGACTACAATGAGCAGTTCTTC.

The chain is built from TRBV4-2 and TRBJ2-1; D is perhaps TRBD2 (5 bases). This CDR3 is built from 15 residues. Germline lookup yields CDR1 LGHNA and CDR2 YNFKEQ. Trimming took 0 bases from V and 0 from J, leaving 6 bases between them. The DNA of the CDR3 is TGTGCCAGCAGCCAAGATGGGAGCTCCTACAATGAGCAGTTCTTC. Protein: CASSQDGSSYNEQFF.

V is TRBV13 and J is TRBJ2-7, with 9 bases identical to TRBD2. Germline lookup yields CDR1 PRHDT and CDR2 FYEKMQ (reference sequence). There are 14 residues in the CDR3. J gave up 3 bases and V 4 bases, and 4 bases lay outside the gene matches. The CDR3: CASSSGLAHYEQYF. DNA of the CDR3: TGTGCCAGCAGCTCCGGACTAGCGCACTACGAGCAGTACTTC.

The genes are TRBV28 and TRBJ1-2, with no clear D. CDR1 and CDR2 (germline): MDHEN, SYDVKM. The CDR3 extends over 14 amino acids. V lost 5 bases and J 8 bases, leaving 18 bases between the germline ends. CDR3 residues: CASSPTAKNIGYTF. Written as DNA, the CDR3 is TGTGCCAGCAGTCCTACAGCTAAGAATATCGGCTACACCTTC.

V usage is TRBV30 and J usage is TRBJ2-3; possible D gene TRBD2, 5 bases. Germline V gene sequence: CDR1 GTSNPN, CDR2 SVGIG (reference sequence). Trimming removed 2 bases at V and 6 bases at J, with 9 bases between. This CDR3 region has 12 residues. Here the CDR3 DNA reads TGTGCCTGGAGTCTACGGGGTGATACGCAGTATTTT. This sequence encodes CAWSLRGDTQYF.

In DNA form, the CDR3 reads TGTGCCAGTAGTATAGCAGGGTCTCTCTACGAGCAGTACTTC. The encoded protein is CASSIAGSLYEQYF. This rearrangement joins TRBV19 to TRBJ2-7, with a possible D match to TRBD1 (5 bases). V was trimmed by 1 base and J by 3 bases, leaving 10 bases between them. This CDR3 is 14 amino acids long. CDR1 LNHDA and CDR2 SQIVND come from the germline V gene (reference sequence).

The count of this clone is one. V and J are TRBV6-6 and TRBJ1-2; 9 positions match TRBD1. Losses at the gene ends were 5 bases for V and 3 bases for J; bases not matched to a gene: 4. This CDR3 is built from 14 residues. Germline V gene sequence: CDR1 MNHNY, CDR2 SVGAGI (reference sequence). CDR3 nucleotides: TGTGCCAGCAGTCACAGGGGGCAGGACTATGGCTACACCTTC. Its protein product is CASSHRGQDYGYTF.